This T cell receptor (beta chain) emerged from a study of siplizumab effects on memory and regulatory T cells. Assay used: immunoSEQ multiplex PCR; TCRdb lists only in-frame clones, some missing. The table includes about 120,000 clones, 93% detected once. The length of the CDR3 is 13 residues. Per the germline V gene, CDR1 is SQVTM and CDR2 is ANQGSEA. V was trimmed by 4 bases and J by 0 bases, leaving 7 bases between them. The material sequenced was non-Treg CD4+ T cells sorted from blood. This sequence originates from a human donor in good health. J is TRBJ1-5 and V is TRBV29-1; TRBD1 might be the D (6 bases). As DNA, the CDR3 is TGCAGCGTTGGACAGGATAGCAATCAGCCCCAGCATTTT. Translation: CSVGQDSNQPQHF.